The entry below gives a single TCR beta chain sequence along with its context. Its antigen is unknown. The data belong to a study of OX40 agonist ivuxolimab in advanced cancers. Overall study: The drug used for patients, ivuxolimab, was an agonistic anti-OX40 (CD134) antibody. The dose-escalation cohort had hepatocellular carcinoma, melanoma, renal cell or head and neck cancer.

Broader study findings: Also present in some nonresponders was a low level of normalized T-cell clonal expansion.

No patient had autoimmune disease or received systemic immunosuppression. Using immunoSEQ multiplex PCR, the repertoire was profiled, and TCRdb retains in-frame clones only, with some absent. Among tens of thousands of clones listed, around 82% were seen once. This CDR3 is built from 15 residues. CDR1 SGHNT and CDR2 YYREEE come from the germline V gene (reference sequence). V lost 1 base, J lost 4 bases, and 14 bases lay in between. The source is an adult with an advanced solid tumor such as melanoma, head and neck, liver or kidney cancer. The chain employs TRBV5-4 and TRBJ1-2; no clear D. The specimen comprised CD4+ or CD8+ T cells sorted from blood, sampled in a trial of the OX40 agonist ivuxolimab. The CDR3 bases are TGTGCCAGCAGCTTGTCTTCTGGGAGAGGCTATGGCTACACCTTC. It translates to CASSLSSGRGYGYTF.